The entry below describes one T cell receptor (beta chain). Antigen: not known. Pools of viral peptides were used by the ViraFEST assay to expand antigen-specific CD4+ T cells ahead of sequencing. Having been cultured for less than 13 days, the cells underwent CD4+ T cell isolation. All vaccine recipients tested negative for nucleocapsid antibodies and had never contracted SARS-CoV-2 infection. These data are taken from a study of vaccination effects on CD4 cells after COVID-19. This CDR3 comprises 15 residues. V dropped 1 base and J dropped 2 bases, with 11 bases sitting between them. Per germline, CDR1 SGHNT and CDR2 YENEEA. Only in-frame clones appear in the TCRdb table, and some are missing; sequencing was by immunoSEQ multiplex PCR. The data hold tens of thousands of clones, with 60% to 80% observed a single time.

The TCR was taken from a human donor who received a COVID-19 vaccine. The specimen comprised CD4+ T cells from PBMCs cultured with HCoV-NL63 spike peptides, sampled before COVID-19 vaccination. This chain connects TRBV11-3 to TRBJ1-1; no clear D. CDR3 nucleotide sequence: TGTGCCAGCAGCTTAGGGGCCGACGGCAACACTGAAGCTTTCTTT. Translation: CASSLGADGNTEAFF.